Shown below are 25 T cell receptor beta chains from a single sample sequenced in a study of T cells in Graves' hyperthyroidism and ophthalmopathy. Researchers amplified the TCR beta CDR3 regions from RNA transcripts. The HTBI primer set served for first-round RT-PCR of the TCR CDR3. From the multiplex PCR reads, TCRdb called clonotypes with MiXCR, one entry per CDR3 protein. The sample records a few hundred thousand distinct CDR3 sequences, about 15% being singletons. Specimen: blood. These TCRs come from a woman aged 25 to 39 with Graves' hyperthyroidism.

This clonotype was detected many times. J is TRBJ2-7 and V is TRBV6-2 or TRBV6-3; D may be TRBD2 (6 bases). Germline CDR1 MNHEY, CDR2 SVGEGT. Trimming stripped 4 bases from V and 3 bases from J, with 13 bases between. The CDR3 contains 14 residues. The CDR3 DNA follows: TGTGCCAGCAGTTTAATAGCGGATGACTACGAGCAGTACTTC. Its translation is CASSLIADDYEQYF.

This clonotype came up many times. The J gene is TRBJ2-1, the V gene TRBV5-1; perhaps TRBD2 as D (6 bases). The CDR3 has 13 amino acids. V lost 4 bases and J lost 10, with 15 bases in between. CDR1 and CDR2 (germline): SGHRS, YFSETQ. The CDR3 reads CASSLRDWREQFF. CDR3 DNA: TGCGCCAGCAGCCTCCGGGACTGGCGGGAGCAGTTCTTC.

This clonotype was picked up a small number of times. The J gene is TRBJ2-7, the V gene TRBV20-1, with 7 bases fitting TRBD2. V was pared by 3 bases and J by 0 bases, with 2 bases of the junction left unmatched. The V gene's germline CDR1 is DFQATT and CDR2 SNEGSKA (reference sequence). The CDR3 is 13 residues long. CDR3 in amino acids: CSARKRDSYEQYF. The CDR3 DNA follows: TGCAGTGCTAGGAAGCGGGACTCCTACGAGCAGTACTTC.

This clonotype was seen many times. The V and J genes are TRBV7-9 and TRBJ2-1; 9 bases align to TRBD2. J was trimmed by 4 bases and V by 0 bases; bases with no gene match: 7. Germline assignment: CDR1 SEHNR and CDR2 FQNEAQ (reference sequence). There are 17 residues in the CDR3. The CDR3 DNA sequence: TGTGCCAGCAGCTTAGCCAAACCGGGACTAGCTTACAATGAGCAGTTCTTC. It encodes CASSLAKPGLAYNEQFF.

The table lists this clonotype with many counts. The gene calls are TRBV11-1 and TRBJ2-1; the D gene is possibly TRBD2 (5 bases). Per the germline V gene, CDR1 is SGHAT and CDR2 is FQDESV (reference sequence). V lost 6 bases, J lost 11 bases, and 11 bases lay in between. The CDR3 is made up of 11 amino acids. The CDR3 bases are TGTGCCAGCAGATCGGCGGGCAAGCAGTTCTTC. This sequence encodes CASRSAGKQFF.

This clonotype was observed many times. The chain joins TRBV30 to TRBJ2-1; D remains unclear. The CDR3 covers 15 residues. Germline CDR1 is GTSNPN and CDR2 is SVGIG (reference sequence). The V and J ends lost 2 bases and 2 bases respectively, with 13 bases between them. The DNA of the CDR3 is TGTGCCTGGAGTCTGTTTGGTCAGACCTACAATGAGCAGTTCTTC. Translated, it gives CAWSLFGQTYNEQFF.

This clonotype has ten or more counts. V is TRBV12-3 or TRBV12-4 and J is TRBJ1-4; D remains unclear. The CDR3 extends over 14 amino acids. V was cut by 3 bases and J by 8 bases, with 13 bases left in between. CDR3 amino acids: CASSFSLGREKLFF. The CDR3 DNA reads TGTGCCAGCAGTTTTTCCCTTGGGCGGGAAAAACTGTTTTTT.

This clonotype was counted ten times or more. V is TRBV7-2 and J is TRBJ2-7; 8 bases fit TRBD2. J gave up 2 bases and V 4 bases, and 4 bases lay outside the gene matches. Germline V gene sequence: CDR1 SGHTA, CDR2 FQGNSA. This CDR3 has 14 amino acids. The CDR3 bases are TGTGCCAGCAGCTCTAGCGGGCCAACCTACGAGCAGTACTTC. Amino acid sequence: CASSSSGPTYEQYF.

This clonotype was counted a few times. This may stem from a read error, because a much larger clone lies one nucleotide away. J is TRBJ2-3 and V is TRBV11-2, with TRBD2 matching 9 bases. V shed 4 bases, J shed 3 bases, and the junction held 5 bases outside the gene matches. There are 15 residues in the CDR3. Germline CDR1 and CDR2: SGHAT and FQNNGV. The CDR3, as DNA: TGTGCCAGCAGCTATCGGACTAGCGAAACAGATACGCAGTATTTT. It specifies CASSYRTSETDTQYF.

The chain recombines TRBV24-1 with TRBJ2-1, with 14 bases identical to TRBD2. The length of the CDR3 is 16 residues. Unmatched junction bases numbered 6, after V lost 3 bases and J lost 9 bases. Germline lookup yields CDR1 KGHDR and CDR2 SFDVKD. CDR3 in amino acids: CATSDRTSGRLGEQFF. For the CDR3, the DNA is TGTGCCACCAGTGATAGGACTAGCGGGAGGCTGGGTGAGCAGTTCTTC.

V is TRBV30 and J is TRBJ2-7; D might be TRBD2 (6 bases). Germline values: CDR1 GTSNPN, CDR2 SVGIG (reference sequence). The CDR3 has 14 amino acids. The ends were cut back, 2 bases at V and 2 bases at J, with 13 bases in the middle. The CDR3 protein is CAWSYGGGPYEQYF. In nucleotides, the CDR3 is TGTGCCTGGAGTTACGGGGGAGGTCCCTACGAGCAGTACTTC.

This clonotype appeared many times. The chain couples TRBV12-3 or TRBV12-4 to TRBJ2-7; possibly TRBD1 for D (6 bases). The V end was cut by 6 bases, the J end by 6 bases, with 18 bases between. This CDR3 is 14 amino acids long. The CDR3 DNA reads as TGTGCCAGCAGCCCTCAGACAGGTATCTTCGAGCAGTACTTC. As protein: CASSPQTGIFEQYF.

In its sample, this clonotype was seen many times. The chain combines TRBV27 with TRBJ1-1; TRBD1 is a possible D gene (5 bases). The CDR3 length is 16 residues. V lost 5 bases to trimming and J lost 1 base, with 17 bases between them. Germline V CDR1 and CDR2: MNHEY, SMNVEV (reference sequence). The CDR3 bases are TGTGCCAGCAGTCCACCCCTGGGACTGGCGAACACTGAAGCTTTCTTT. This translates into CASSPPLGLANTEAFF.

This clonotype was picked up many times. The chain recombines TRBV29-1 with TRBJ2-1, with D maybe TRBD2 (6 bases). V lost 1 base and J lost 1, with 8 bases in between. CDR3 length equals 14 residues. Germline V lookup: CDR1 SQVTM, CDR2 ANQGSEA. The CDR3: CSVEAGVSYNEQFF. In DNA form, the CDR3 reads TGCAGCGTTGAAGCGGGAGTTTCCTACAATGAGCAGTTCTTC.

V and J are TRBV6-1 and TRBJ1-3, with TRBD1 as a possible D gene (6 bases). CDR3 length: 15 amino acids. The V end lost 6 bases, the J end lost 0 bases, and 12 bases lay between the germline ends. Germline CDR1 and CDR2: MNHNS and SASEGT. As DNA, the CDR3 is TGTGCCAGCAGGACAGGAACCGACTCTGGAAACACCATATATTTT. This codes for CASRTGTDSGNTIYF.

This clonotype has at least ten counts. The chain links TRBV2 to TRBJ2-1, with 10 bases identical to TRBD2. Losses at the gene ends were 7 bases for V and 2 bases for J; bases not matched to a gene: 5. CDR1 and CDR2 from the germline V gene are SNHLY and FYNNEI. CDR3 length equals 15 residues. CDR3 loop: CASKRTSGTYNEQFF. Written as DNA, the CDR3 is TGTGCCAGCAAACGGACTAGCGGTACCTACAATGAGCAGTTCTTC.

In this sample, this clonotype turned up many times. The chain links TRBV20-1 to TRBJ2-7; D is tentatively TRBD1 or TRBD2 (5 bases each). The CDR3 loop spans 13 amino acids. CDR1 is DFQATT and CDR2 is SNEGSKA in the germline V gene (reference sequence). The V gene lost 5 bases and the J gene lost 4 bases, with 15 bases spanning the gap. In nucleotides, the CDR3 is TGCAGTGCTCTTCGACTGGGGGAATACGAGCAGTACTTC. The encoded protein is CSALRLGEYEQYF.

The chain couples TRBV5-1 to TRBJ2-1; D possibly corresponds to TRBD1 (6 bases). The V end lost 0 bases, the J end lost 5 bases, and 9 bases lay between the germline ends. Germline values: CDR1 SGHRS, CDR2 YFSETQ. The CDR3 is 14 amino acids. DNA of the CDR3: TGCGCCAGCAGCTTGGATACAGGGAACAATGAGCAGTTCTTC. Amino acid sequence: CASSLDTGNNEQFF.

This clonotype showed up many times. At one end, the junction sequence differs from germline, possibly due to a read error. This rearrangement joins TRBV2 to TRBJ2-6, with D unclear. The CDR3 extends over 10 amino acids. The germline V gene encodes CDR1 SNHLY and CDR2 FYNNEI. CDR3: CASSPLTPDF. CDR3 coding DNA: TGTGCCAGCAGTCCCTTGACTCCTGACTTC.

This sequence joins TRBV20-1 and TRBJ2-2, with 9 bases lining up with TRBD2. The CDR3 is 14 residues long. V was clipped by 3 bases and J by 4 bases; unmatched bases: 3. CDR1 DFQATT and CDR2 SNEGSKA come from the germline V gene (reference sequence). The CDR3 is CSASAGGGTGELFF. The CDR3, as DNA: TGCAGTGCTAGCGCGGGGGGGGGCACCGGGGAGCTGTTTTTT.

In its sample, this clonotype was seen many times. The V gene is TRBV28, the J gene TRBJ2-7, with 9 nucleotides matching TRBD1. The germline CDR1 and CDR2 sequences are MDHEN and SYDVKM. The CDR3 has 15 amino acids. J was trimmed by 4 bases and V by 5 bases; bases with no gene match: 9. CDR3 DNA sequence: TGTGCCAGCAGTAAACCGGGACAGGGCATTTACGAGCAGTACTTC. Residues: CASSKPGQGIYEQYF.

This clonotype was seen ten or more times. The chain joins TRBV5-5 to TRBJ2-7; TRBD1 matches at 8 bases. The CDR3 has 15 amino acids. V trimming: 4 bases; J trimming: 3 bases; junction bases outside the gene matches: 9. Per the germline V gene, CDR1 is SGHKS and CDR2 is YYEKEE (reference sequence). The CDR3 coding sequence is TGTGCCAGCAGCAGAGGACAGGGTAGCCACTACGAGCAGTACTTC. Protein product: CASSRGQGSHYEQYF.

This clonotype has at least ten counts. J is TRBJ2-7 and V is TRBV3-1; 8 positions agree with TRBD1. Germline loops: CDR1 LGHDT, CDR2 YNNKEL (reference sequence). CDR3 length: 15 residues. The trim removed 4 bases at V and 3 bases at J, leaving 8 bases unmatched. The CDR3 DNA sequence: TGTGCCAGCAGCCGAAGATCCAGGGGGCTCTACGAGCAGTACTTC. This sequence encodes CASSRRSRGLYEQYF.

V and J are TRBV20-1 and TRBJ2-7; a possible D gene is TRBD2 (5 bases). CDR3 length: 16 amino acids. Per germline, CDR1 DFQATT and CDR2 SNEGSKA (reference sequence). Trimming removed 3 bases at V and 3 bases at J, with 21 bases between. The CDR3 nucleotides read TGCAGTGCTAGTCTCCCAAATCCTGGACTGGTCTACGAGCAGTACTTC. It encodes CSASLPNPGLVYEQYF.

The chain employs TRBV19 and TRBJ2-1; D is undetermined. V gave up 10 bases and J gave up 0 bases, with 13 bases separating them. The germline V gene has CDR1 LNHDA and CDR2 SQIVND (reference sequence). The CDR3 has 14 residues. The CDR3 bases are TGTGCCACAAACCCGGAGATCTCCTACAATGAGCAGTTCTTC. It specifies CATNPEISYNEQFF.